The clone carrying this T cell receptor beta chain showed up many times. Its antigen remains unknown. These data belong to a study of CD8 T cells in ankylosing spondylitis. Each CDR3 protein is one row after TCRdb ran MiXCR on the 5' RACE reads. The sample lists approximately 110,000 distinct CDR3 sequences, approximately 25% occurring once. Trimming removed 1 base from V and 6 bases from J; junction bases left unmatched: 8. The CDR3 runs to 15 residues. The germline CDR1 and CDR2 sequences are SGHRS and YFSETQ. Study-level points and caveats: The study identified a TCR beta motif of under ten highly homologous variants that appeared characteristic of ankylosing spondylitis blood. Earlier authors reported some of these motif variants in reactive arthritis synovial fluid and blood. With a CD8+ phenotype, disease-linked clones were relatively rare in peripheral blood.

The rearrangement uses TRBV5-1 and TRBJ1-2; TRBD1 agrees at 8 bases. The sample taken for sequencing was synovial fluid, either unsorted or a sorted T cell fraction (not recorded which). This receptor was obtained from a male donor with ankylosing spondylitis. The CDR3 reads CASSLLGGQGDGYTF. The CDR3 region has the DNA TGCGCCAGCAGCTTGTTGGGTGGACAGGGAGATGGCTACACCTTC.